This TCR beta chain appears in the sequencing data of a study of low-dose radiotherapy and immunotherapy resistance in tumors (dated by TCRdb to about 2022). Describing the broader study: In Cohort 1, each fraction delivered 0.5 Gy every 2 weeks, and the prescribed total PTV dose was 6.5 Gy. For Cohort 2, the dose was 1 Gy per fraction given every two weeks, adding up to 13 Gy in total across 26 weeks. Patients were given nivolumab as a 240 mg flat dose every two weeks and ipilimumab at 1 mg/kg every six weeks, with both drugs delivered intravenously. Every two weeks, patients got intravenous cyclophosphamide at 200 mg/m2, given one day ahead of each radiation and immunotherapy administration. Starting on cycle 1 day 1, patients took 300 mg of aspirin by mouth once a day for four cycles. The trial did not randomize participants into treatment groups. Eight patients were included in the translational analysis, namely three from the first dose cohort plus the first five from the second dose cohort.

The germline V gene (reference sequence) specifies MNHNY as CDR1 and SVGAGI as CDR2. The V and J ends are trimmed by 3 bases and 1 base, leaving 6 bases between them. The CDR3 holds 13 amino acids from the cysteine to the phenylalanine. Only CDR3 DNA remains: 39 bases, in frame from the first base. Sequenced on an Illumina HiSeq 2500. Superscript III and a set of TRAV- and TRBV-specific primers were used to synthesize first-strand cDNA, so that both TCRalpha and TCRbeta chains were covered. TCRs were amplified with Phusion for approximately 21 PCR cycles, with a constant-region primer paired with the adapter attached to the V primers. The isolated mRNA was amplified using the MessageAmp II aRNA Amplification Kit, with in vitro transcription performed for roughly 16 hours at 37 degrees C. The Dynabeads mRNA DIRECT Purification Kit was used to isolate mRNA for TCR sequencing. Indexed Illumina adapters were added in a second Phusion PCR of roughly 25 cycles, after which AMPure XP beads were used to purify the products. On the authors' methods: Using custom Perl scripts, TCR sequences that encoded the same protein were pooled, out-of-frame sequences were dropped, and the abundance of each clonotype was calculated. Any TCR sequence backed by just one read was left out of the analysis. Shannon entropy, Gini index, clonality, richness, and the frequency of TCRs shared between repertoires were included as repertoire metrics. The public reads were quality trimmed at Q25 with fastp and then assembled into clones with MiXCR by TCRdb, keeping productive beta chains. Entries that share a CDR3 protein sequence are merged under the most common genes and DNA. The V and J calls were not made by the authors but by TCRdb's processing. Counted in this sample were nearly 60,000 distinct CDR3 sequences; 23% of them appeared once. 5.5% to 8.5% of the sample is held by the ten biggest clonotypes.

The time point label corresponds to: after trial treatment. Read against the paper, the sample's treatment or condition label means: LDRT plus nivolumab, ipilimumab, low-dose cyclophosphamide and aspirin (RACIN trial). The donors took part in RACIN, a single-arm, phase I, dose-escalation trial that combined nivolumab, ipilimumab, aspirin, low-dose cyclophosphamide and low-dose radiotherapy. Eligible patients had advanced, TIL-negative solid tumors. This clonotype was seen at least ten times. Its antigen remains undetermined. No base quality values were provided; no much bigger clone lies one nucleotide off.

This sequence was found in a male donor with prostate cancer. The sequenced sample was PBMCs, obtained after low-dose radiotherapy plus immunotherapy. Recombination connected TRBV6-6 to TRBJ1-1; the D gene lacks a confident call. The CDR3 is CASSYPQNTEAFF. The bases read TGTGCCAGCAGTTATCCCCAGAACACTGAAGCTTTCTTT.